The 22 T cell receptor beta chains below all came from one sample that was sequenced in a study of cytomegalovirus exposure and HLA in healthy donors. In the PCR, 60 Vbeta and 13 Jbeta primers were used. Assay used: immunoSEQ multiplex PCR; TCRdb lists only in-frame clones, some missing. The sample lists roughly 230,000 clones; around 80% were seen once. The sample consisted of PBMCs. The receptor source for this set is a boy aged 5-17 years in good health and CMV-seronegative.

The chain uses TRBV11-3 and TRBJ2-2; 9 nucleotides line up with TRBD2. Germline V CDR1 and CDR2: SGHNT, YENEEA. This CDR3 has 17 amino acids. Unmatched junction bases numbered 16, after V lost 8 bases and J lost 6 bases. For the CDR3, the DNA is TGTGCCAGCTCCTCGGGATTCGCGGGGGGGCTGGCCGGGGAGCTGTTTTTT. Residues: CASSSGFAGGLAGELFF.

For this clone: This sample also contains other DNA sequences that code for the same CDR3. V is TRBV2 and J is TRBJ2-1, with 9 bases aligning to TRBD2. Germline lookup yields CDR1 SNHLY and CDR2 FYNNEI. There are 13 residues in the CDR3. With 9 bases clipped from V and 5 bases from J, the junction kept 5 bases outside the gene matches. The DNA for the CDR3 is TGTGCCAGAAGACTAGCGGAAAACAATGAGCAGTTCTTC. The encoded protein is CARRLAENNEQFF.

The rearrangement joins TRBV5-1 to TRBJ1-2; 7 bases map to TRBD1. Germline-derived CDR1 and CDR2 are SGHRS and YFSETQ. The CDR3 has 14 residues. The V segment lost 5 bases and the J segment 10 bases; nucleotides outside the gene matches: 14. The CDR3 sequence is CASSTGAASGDYTF. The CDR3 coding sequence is TGCGCCAGCAGTACAGGGGCGGCCTCAGGTGACTACACCTTC. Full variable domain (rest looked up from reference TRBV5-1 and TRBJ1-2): KAGVTQTPRYLIKTRGQQVTLSCSPISGHRSVSWYQQTPGQGLQFLFEYFSETQRNKGNFPGRFSGRQFSNSRSEMNVSTLELGDSALYLCASSTGAASGDYTFGSGTRLTVV.

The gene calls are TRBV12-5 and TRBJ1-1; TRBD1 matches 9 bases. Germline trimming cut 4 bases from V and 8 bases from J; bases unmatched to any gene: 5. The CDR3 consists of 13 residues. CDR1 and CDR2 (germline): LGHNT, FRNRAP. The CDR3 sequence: CASGWGQGWEAFF. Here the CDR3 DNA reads TGTGCTAGTGGTTGGGGACAGGGATGGGAAGCTTTCTTT. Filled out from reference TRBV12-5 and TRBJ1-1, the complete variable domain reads DARVTQTPRHKVTEMGQEVTMRCQPILGHNTVFWYRQTMMQGLELLAYFRNRAPLDDSGMPKDRFSAEMPDATLATLKIQPSEPRDSAVYFCASGWGQGWEAFFGQGTRLTVV.

DNA of the CDR3: TGTGCCAGTAACCCCGGGACAGGGTTTACCTACGAGCAGTACTTC. As protein: CASNPGTGFTYEQYF. This rearrangement joins TRBV19 to TRBJ2-7; 9 nucleotides align to TRBD1. Germline CDR1 and CDR2: LNHDA and SQIVND (reference sequence). With 7 bases clipped from V and 2 bases from J, the junction kept 9 bases outside the gene matches. This CDR3 is built from 15 residues.

The CDR3 loop reads CASSRTGTDGYTF. DNA for the CDR3: TGTGCCAGCTCCCGAACTGGGACAGATGGCTACACCTTC. This sequence joins TRBV18 and TRBJ1-2; TRBD1 matches at 7 bases. The length of the CDR3 is 13 residues. CDR1 and CDR2 (germline): KGHSH, LQKENI. The junction had 7 bases not matched to a gene; V was cut back by 6 bases and J by 6 bases.

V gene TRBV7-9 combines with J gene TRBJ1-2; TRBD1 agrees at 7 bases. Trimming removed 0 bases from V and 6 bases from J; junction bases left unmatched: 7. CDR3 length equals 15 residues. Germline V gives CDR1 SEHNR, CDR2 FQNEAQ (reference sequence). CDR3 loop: CASSLAKGGWNGYTF. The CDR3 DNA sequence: TGTGCCAGCAGCTTAGCGAAAGGGGGCTGGAATGGCTACACCTTC.

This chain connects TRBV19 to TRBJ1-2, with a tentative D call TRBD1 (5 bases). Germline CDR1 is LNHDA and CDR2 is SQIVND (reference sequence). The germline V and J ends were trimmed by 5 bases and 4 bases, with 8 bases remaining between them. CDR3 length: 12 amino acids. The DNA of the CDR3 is TGTGCCAGTAGTCAGGGTTTCTATGGCTACACCTTC. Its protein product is CASSQGFYGYTF.

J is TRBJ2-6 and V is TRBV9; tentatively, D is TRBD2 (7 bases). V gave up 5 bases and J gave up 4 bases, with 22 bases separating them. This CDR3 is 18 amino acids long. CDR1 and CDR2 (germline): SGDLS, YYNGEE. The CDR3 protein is CASSDAWGGASGANVLTF. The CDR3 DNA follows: TGTGCCAGCAGTGATGCTTGGGGGGGGGCCTCCGGGGCCAACGTCCTGACTTTC. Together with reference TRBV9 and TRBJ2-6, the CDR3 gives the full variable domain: DSGVTQTPKHLITATGQRVTLRCSPRSGDLSVYWYQQSLDQGLQFLIQYYNGEERAKGNILERFSAQQFPDLHSELNLSSLELGDSALYFCASSDAWGGASGANVLTFGAGSRLTVL.

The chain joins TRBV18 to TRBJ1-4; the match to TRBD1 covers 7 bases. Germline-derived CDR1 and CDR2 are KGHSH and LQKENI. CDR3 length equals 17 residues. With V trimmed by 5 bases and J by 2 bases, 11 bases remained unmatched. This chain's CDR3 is CASSSRPRDSTNEKLFF. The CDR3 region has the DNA TGTGCCAGCTCATCCCGCCCCCGGGACAGCACTAATGAAAAACTGTTTTTT.

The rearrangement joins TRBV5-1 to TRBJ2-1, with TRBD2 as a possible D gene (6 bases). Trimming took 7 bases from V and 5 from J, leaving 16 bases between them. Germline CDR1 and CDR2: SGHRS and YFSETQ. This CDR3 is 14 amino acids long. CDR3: CASWGGAHHNEQFF. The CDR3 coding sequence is TGCGCCAGCTGGGGCGGGGCCCATCACAATGAGCAGTTCTTC.

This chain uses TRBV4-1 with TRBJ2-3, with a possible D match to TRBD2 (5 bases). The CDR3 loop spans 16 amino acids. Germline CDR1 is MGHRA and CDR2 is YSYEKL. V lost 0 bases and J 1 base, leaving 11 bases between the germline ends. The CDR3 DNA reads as TGCGCCAGCAGCCAAGACGGCAGAGCGGGCACAGATACGCAGTATTTT. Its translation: CASSQDGRAGTDTQYF.

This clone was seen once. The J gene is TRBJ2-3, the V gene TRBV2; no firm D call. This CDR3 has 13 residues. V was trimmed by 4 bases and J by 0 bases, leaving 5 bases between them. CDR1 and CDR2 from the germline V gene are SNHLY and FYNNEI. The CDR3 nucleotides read TGTGCCAGCAGTGTGGAGAGCACAGATACGCAGTATTTT. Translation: CASSVESTDTQYF. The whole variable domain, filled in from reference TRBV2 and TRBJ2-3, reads EPEVTQTPSHQVTQMGQEVILRCVPISNHLYFYWYRQILGQKVEFLVSFYNNEISEKSEIFDDQFSVERPDGSNFTLKIRSTKLEDSAMYFCASSVESTDTQYFGPGTRLTVL.

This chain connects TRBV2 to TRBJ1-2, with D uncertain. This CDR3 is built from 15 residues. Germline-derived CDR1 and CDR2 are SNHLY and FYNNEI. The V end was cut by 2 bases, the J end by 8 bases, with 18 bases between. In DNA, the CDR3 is TGTGCCAGCAGTGAACTGGCGGCCGCTTCCTTGGGCTACACCTTC. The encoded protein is CASSELAAASLGYTF.

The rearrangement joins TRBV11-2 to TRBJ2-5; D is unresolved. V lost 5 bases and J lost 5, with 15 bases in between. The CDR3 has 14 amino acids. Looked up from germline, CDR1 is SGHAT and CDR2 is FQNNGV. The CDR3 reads CASSLISFGETQYF. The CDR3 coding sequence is TGTGCCAGCAGCCTAATTAGTTTCGGGGAGACCCAGTACTTC.

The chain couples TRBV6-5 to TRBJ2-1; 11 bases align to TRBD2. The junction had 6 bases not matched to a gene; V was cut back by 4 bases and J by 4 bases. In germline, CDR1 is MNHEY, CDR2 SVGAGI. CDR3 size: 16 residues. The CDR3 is CASSSLAGGRYNEQFF. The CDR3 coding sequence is TGTGCCAGCAGTTCGTTAGCGGGAGGGAGATACAATGAGCAGTTCTTC.

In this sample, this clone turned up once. The CDR3 DNA reads TGTGCCTGGAGTGCGGGGGGGCAATTGGAGCAGTACTTC. Translating gives CAWSAGGQLEQYF. This chain uses TRBV30 with TRBJ2-7; 8 bases fit TRBD2. Looked up from germline, CDR1 is GTSNPN and CDR2 is SVGIG (reference sequence). The length of the CDR3 is 13 residues. V shed 1 base, J shed 7 bases, and the junction held 6 bases outside the gene matches.

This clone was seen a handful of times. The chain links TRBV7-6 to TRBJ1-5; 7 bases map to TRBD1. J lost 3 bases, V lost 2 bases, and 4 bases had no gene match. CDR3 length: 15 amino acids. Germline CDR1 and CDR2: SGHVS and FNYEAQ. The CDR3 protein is CASSLNTGANQPQHF. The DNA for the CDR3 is TGTGCCAGCAGCTTAAATACAGGGGCCAATCAGCCCCAGCATTTT.

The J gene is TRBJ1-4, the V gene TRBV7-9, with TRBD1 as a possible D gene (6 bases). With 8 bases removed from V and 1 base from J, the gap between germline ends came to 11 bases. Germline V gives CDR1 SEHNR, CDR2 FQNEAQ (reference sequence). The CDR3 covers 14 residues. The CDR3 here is CASVKGQTNEKLFF. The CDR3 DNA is TGTGCCAGCGTTAAGGGACAAACTAATGAAAAACTGTTTTTT.

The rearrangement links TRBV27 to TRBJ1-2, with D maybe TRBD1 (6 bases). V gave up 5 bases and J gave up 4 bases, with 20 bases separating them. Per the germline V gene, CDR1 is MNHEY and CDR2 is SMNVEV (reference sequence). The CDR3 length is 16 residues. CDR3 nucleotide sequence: TGTGCCAGCAGTCCCTCCCAAGGGACAAAGATCTATGGCTACACCTTC. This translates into CASSPSQGTKIYGYTF.

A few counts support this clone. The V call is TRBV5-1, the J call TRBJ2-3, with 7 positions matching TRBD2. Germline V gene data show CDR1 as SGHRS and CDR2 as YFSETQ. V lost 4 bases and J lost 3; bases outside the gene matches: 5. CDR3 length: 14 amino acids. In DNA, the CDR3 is TGCGCCAGCAGCAGACAAGCGGGGACAGATACGCAGTATTTT. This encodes CASSRQAGTDTQYF.

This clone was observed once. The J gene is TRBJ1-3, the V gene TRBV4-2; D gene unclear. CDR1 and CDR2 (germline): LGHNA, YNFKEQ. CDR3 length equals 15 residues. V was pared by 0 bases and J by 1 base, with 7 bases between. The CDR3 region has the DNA TGTGCCAGCAGCCAAGAGGGCGAGTCTGGAAACACCATATATTTT. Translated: CASSQEGESGNTIYF.